This TCR beta chain originates from a study of blood T cells in healthy people across ages. Germline V gene lookup returns CDR1 SGDLS and CDR2 YYNGEE. This CDR3 has 15 residues. Next came a second PCR, run for roughly 6 to 11 cycles, which used a sample-barcoded 5' primer along with a J-beta primer mix. With 12 random nucleotides, a template-switch adaptor tagged each individual cDNA molecule. TCRdb itself ran the 5' RACE reads through MiXCR, one entry per CDR3 protein. Of over a million distinct CDR3 sequences listed, more than 35% are singletons. A few counts support this clonotype. This sequence was found in a woman aged 55-70 years in good health. The sequenced material came from blood. This rearrangement joins TRBV9 to TRBJ2-7; D unclear. With the DNA end fitting TRBJ2-4 better, the J assignment may be wrong. Here the CDR3 reads CASSVGPQAKNIQYF. The CDR3 coding sequence is TGTGCCAGCAGCGTAGGGCCCCAGGCCAAAAACATTCAGTACTTC.